The rows below give T cell receptor beta chains drawn from one sample of a study of human thymus T cells. TCRdb's table, derived via immunoSEQ multiplex PCR, lists solely in-frame clones and lacks some. The table lists about 43,000 clones, around 95% of them singletons. The source material was blood. Every receptor here comes from a girl under three years old with a congenital heart defect but otherwise immunologically healthy. The CDR3 runs from the conserved cysteine through the conserved F or W. Fields, in order: clone size, J gene, V gene, D gene, CDR3 DNA, CDR3 protein. D genes are given only for firm matches. Rows may omit the clone size; those that give it use once, few, many or a size class.

clone_size: -; j_call: TRBJ1-1; v_call: TRBV7-9; d_call: -; cdr3_nt: TGTGCCAGCAGCCTATCTGGGGGCGGCAGGAACACTGAAGCTTTCTTT; cdr3_aa: CASSLSGGGRNTEAFF
clone_size: once; j_call: TRBJ1-2; v_call: TRBV27; d_call: -; cdr3_nt: TGTGCCAGCAGTTCCCGGGTCTTTAACTATGGCTACACCTTC; cdr3_aa: CASSSRVFNYGYTF
clone_size: -; j_call: TRBJ2-7; v_call: TRBV2; d_call: -; cdr3_nt: TGTGCCAGCAGTGCACGCCTGACCGGCGACGAGCAGTACTTC; cdr3_aa: CASSARLTGDEQYF
clone_size: -; j_call: TRBJ2-2; v_call: TRBV7-9; d_call: -; cdr3_nt: TGTGCCAGCAGCTTTCGTTACGGAACCACCGGGGAGCTGTTTTTT; cdr3_aa: CASSFRYGTTGELFF
clone_size: -; j_call: TRBJ2-5; v_call: TRBV2; d_call: -; cdr3_nt: TGTGCCAGCAGTGCTTCAACAGGGACGCAAGAGACCCAGTACTTC; cdr3_aa: CASSASTGTQETQYF
clone_size: -; j_call: TRBJ2-6; v_call: TRBV19; d_call: -; cdr3_nt: TGTGCCAGTAGTATGCCCGGGGTAGGGGCCAACGTCCTGACTTTC; cdr3_aa: CASSMPGVGANVLTF
clone_size: -; j_call: TRBJ2-2; v_call: TRBV4-1; d_call: TRBD2; cdr3_nt: TGCGCCAGCAGCCAAATCCTAGCGGGAGGAGTCACCGGGGAGCTGTTTTTT; cdr3_aa: CASSQILAGGVTGELFF
clone_size: -; j_call: TRBJ2-4; v_call: TRBV30; d_call: TRBD2; cdr3_nt: TGTGCCTGGGTCCCCCGGACTAGCGGGAGATCGGTGGCCAAAAACATTCAGTACTTC; cdr3_aa: CAWVPRTSGRSVAKNIQYF
clone_size: -; j_call: TRBJ2-3; v_call: TRBV5-1; d_call: TRBD1; cdr3_nt: TGCGCCAGCAGCTTGGTGGGACAGGGGGGCACAGATACGCAGTATTTT; cdr3_aa: CASSLVGQGGTDTQYF
clone_size: -; j_call: TRBJ1-4; v_call: TRBV4-3; d_call: -; cdr3_nt: TGCGCCAGCAGCCAAGCCTACAGGGCAACTAATGAAAAACTGTTTTTT; cdr3_aa: CASSQAYRATNEKLFF